This TCR beta chain was observed in a study of T cell responses to AZD1222 COVID-19 vaccine. Study results and limitations: Clonal diversity was possibly underestimated, and white British individuals and females predominated among donors. Close to half of all spike-specific TCRs reportedly target regions of the variants that are unmutated.

The CDR3 runs to 15 residues. The trim removed 4 bases at V and 0 bases at J, leaving 3 bases unmatched. Germline loops: CDR1 MNHEY, CDR2 SVGAGI. Assay used: immunoSEQ multiplex PCR; TCRdb lists only in-frame clones, some missing. Of 150,000 to 200,000 clones in the sample, about 92% are singletons; the top ten hold less than 1.3%. This clone was detected only a few times. The target antigen is unknown. Second-dose recipients at about 4 or about 12 weeks were treated as one pooled group. This receptor was obtained from an adult who received the AZD1222 COVID-19 vaccine. This chain uses TRBV6-5 with TRBJ1-3; 7 bases are a match to TRBD1. Sample: peripheral blood, taken 28 days after the second AZD1222 dose. CDR3 nucleotide sequence: TGTGCCAGCAGTTTAGGGGGCCTCTCTGGAAACACCATATATTTT. Translating gives CASSLGGLSGNTIYF.